In its sample, the clone carrying this T cell receptor beta chain was seen a few times. The antigen is not known. The sample belongs to a study of T cell repertoires in cytomegalovirus infection. The length of the CDR3 is 18 residues. J lost 0 bases, V lost 3 bases, and 7 bases had no gene match. MiXCR, applied by TCRdb to the reads, yields one record per CDR3 protein. The table records some 920,000 distinct CDR3 sequences, around 30% of them present only once. Findings and caveats of the study: Totalled public TCR beta family frequency picked out people who carried CMV plus the relevant HLA.

This sequence originates from a human donor in good health (CMV status not recorded). Some clones in this sample may be carry-over from other donors' samples. The chain couples TRBV12-3 or TRBV12-4 to TRBJ1-6; the match to TRBD1 covers 8 bases. The specimen comprised cultured CD8+ T cells from PBMCs, sampled from culture after CMV antigen stimulation. The CDR3 region has the DNA TGTGCCAGCAGTTTTTGGACAGGGCGAAGCTCCTATAATTCACCCCTCCACTTT. Translated: CASSFWTGRSSYNSPLHF.